These 20 T cell receptor beta chains came from one sample sequenced in a study of T cells after yellow fever vaccination. TCRdb reprocessed the 5' RACE reads via MiXCR and lists one record per CDR3 protein. The repertoire consists of 310,000 or so distinct CDR3 sequences, with 6.8% occurring once and the leading ten covering roughly 19%. Sample: PBMCs, taken roughly 45 days after the first yellow fever vaccination. All receptors derive from a man aged 18-30 years who received the YFV17D yellow fever vaccine.

This clonotype has just a few counts. The chain combines TRBV4-3 with TRBJ2-1, with TRBD1 as a possible D gene (6 bases). Germline CDR1 reads LGHNA; CDR2 reads YSLEER. V was pared by 4 bases and J by 1 base, with 11 bases between. This CDR3 has 15 residues. This CDR3 is CASSRRQASYNEQFF. CDR3 sequence (DNA): TGCGCCAGCAGCCGACGACAGGCTTCCTACAATGAGCAGTTCTTC.

In this sample, this clonotype turned up many times. The J gene is TRBJ2-7, the V gene TRBV7-2; 9 bases map to TRBD2. The CDR3 runs to 15 residues. V shed 3 bases and J 3 bases; nucleotides not matched to a gene: 6. Per germline, CDR1 SGHTA and CDR2 FQGNSA. Here the CDR3 reads CASSFSGGPFYEQYV. Here the CDR3 DNA reads TGTGCCAGCAGCTTTAGCGGGGGACCGTTCTACGAGCAGTACGTC.

This clonotype was detected ten times or more. V gene TRBV7-6 combines with J gene TRBJ1-5, with D possibly being TRBD1 (5 bases). The CDR3 consists of 15 residues. Per the germline V gene, CDR1 is SGHVS and CDR2 is FNYEAQ. The V end was cut by 3 bases, the J end by 3 bases, with 12 bases between. The CDR3 DNA is TGTGCCAGCAGCTTGCAATCAGGGCTCAATCAGCCCCAGCATTTT. Protein sequence: CASSLQSGLNQPQHF.

This clonotype has a count of ten or more. The rearrangement joins TRBV7-9 to TRBJ2-1; D possibly corresponds to TRBD2 (6 bases). This CDR3 is 13 amino acids long. Trimming pared 5 bases from V and 6 bases from J, leaving 11 bases between. Germline-derived CDR1 and CDR2 are SEHNR and FQNEAQ (reference sequence). The CDR3 DNA follows: TGTGCCAGCAGCCCACTAGCTCTCAATGAGCAGTTCTTC. As protein: CASSPLALNEQFF.

This chain connects TRBV7-6 to TRBJ2-2, with a weak D call TRBD2 (6 bases). The V end lost 1 base, the J end lost 7 bases, and 13 bases lay between the germline ends. CDR3 length: 15 residues. Germline V gives CDR1 SGHVS, CDR2 FNYEAQ. The CDR3 is CASSLVAEGIGELFF. DNA for the CDR3: TGTGCCAGCAGCTTAGTCGCGGAGGGTATCGGGGAGCTGTTTTTT.

The J gene is TRBJ2-2, the V gene TRBV29-1, with 9 bases that match TRBD1. Germline V gene lookup returns CDR1 SQVTM and CDR2 ANQGSEA. Trimming removed 7 bases from V and 6 bases from J; junction bases left unmatched: 9. This CDR3 has 14 residues. In DNA form, the CDR3 reads TGCAGCGCCGGGGACAGGGTCCGCTCCGGGGAGCTGTTTTTT. Translation gives CSAGDRVRSGELFF.

The chain carries TRBV30 and TRBJ2-1; no clear D gene. Trimming removed 4 bases from V and 1 base from J, with 8 bases in between. This CDR3 is 13 amino acids long. Looked up from germline, CDR1 is GTSNPN and CDR2 is SVGIG (reference sequence). CDR3 nucleotides: TGTGCCTGGATCCATAGTTCCTACAATGAGCAGTTCTTC. Translated: CAWIHSSYNEQFF.

This clonotype was counted a few times. The chain is built from TRBV4-1 and TRBJ2-2, with a weak D call TRBD1 (6 bases). Germline assignment: CDR1 MGHRA and CDR2 YSYEKL. The V gene lost 3 bases and the J gene lost 2 bases, with 13 bases spanning the gap. This CDR3 contains 16 residues. CDR3 in amino acids: CASSQYIQGNTGELFF. In DNA, the CDR3 is TGCGCCAGCAGCCAGTACATACAGGGTAACACCGGGGAGCTGTTTTTT.

This clonotype came up a few times. V and J are TRBV6-1 and TRBJ2-1, with D perhaps matching TRBD2 (6 bases). The CDR3 loop spans 16 amino acids. Germline-derived CDR1 and CDR2 are MNHNS and SASEGT. Trimming took 3 bases from V and 9 from J, leaving 21 bases between them. The CDR3 protein is CASSEEGRMGRSEQFF. The CDR3 DNA sequence: TGTGCCAGCAGTGAGGAGGGGCGCATGGGAAGGAGTGAGCAGTTCTTC.

The chain links TRBV3-1 to TRBJ1-6; D is uncertain. The CDR3 is 16 residues long. Germline V gene sequence: CDR1 LGHDT, CDR2 YNNKEL (reference sequence). V gave up 0 bases and J gave up 2 bases, with 8 bases separating them. CDR3 bases: TGTGCCAGCAGCCAAGAGGGGTTCGCCTATAATTCACCCCTCCACTTT. Translation: CASSQEGFAYNSPLHF.

The chain carries TRBV4-2 and TRBJ2-2; D gene uncertain. The germline V and J ends were trimmed by 4 bases and 1 base, with 16 bases remaining between them. This CDR3 has 17 amino acids. Germline V gene lookup returns CDR1 LGHNA and CDR2 YNFKEQ. DNA of the CDR3: TGTGCCAGCAGCCCGAACGGACCGCGCTTGAACACCGGGGAGCTGTTTTTT. It codes for CASSPNGPRLNTGELFF.

CDR3 DNA sequence: TGTGCCAGCAGCTTAGTTCGGCTAGAACAAGAGACCCAGTACTTC. It is translated as CASSLVRLEQETQYF. The rearrangement uses TRBV7-2 and TRBJ2-5; the D is unclear. V gave up 1 base and J gave up 2 bases, with 11 bases separating them. This CDR3 contains 15 residues. Germline CDR1 SGHTA, CDR2 FQGNSA.

This clonotype showed up just a few times. J is TRBJ2-5 and V is TRBV29-1; possibly TRBD2 for D (5 bases). This CDR3 comprises 14 residues. Germline-derived CDR1 and CDR2 are SQVTM and ANQGSEA. Trimming cost V 7 bases and J 2 bases, with 17 bases left between them. CDR3 DNA sequence: TGCAGCGCCCGACCGAACGGGGAACAAGAGACCCAGTACTTC. This sequence encodes CSARPNGEQETQYF.

This clonotype was seen a few times. The chain carries TRBV5-1 and TRBJ1-4; no firm D call. Trimming took 1 base from V and 8 from J, leaving 12 bases between them. CDR1 is SGHRS and CDR2 is YFSETQ in the germline V gene. The CDR3 length is 14 residues. In nucleotides, the CDR3 is TGCGCCAGCAGCTTGTCACGGGGATGGGAAAAACTGTTTTTT. Residues: CASSLSRGWEKLFF.

This chain links TRBV20-1 with TRBJ2-5; D might be TRBD2 (7 bases). The germline V and J ends were trimmed by 0 bases and 4 bases, with 12 bases remaining between them. The length of the CDR3 is 14 residues. The germline gives CDR1 DFQATT, CDR2 SNEGSKA (reference sequence). The CDR3 DNA follows: TGCAGTGCTAGAGATCGGAGGGGGGGAGAGACCCAGTACTTC. Protein sequence: CSARDRRGGETQYF.

The rearrangement uses TRBV24-1 and TRBJ2-3; D gene ambiguous. Germline V gene lookup returns CDR1 KGHDR and CDR2 SFDVKD. This CDR3 comprises 15 residues. The V gene lost 7 bases and the J gene lost 1 base, with 14 bases spanning the gap. The CDR3 loop reads CATRSSNSGTDTQYF. In nucleotides, the CDR3 is TGTGCCACCAGAAGTAGTAATTCAGGCACAGATACGCAGTATTTT.

This clonotype was counted only a few times. The V gene is TRBV24-1, the J gene TRBJ2-1, with 8 nucleotides matching TRBD1. The CDR3 has 15 amino acids. V gave up 2 bases and J gave up 5 bases; unmatched junction bases: 4. Germline V lookup: CDR1 KGHDR, CDR2 SFDVKD. CDR3 protein: CATSDSDRADNEQFF. The CDR3 coding sequence is TGTGCCACCAGTGATTCGGACAGGGCGGACAATGAGCAGTTCTTC.

This clonotype has at least ten counts. CDR3 loop: CASSPKGPSSGVRDIQYF. CDR3 DNA sequence: TGTGCCAGCAGCCCAAAGGGTCCTTCTAGCGGGGTGAGAGACATTCAGTACTTC. This chain joins TRBV11-2 and TRBJ2-4, with TRBD2 identical over 9 bases. The CDR3 loop spans 18 amino acids. J lost 8 bases, V lost 5 bases, and 19 bases had no gene match. Looked up from germline, CDR1 is SGHAT and CDR2 is FQNNGV.

This rearrangement joins TRBV5-1 to TRBJ2-3; D perhaps matches TRBD2 (5 bases). The CDR3 runs 14 residues. Trimming left V 4 bases short and J 2 bases short, with 11 bases between. Germline CDR1 SGHRS, CDR2 YFSETQ. CDR3 sequence: CASSRQDFTDTQYF. The CDR3 bases are TGCGCCAGCAGCAGGCAGGACTTCACAGATACGCAGTATTTT.

This clonotype was seen more than once but under ten times. The J gene is TRBJ2-5, the V gene TRBV12-3 or TRBV12-4, with 9 bases identical to TRBD1. There are 16 residues in the CDR3. The V segment lost 4 bases and the J segment 2 bases; nucleotides outside the gene matches: 8. The CDR3 nucleotides are TGTGCCAGCAGTTCCCGAGGGACAGGGTTTCAAGAGACCCAGTACTTC. It yields the protein CASSSRGTGFQETQYF.